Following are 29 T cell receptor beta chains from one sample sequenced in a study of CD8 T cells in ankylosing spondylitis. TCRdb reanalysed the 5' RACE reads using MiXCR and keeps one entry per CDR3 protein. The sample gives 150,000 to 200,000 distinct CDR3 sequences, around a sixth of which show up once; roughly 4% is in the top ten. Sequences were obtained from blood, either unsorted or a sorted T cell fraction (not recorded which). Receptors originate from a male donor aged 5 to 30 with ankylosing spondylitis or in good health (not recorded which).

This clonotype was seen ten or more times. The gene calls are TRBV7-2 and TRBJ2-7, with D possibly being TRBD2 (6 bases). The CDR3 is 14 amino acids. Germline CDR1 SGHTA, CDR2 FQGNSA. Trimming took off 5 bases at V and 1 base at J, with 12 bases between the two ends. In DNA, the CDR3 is TGTGCCAGCAGCCGGGAGAAGAGATCCTACGAGCAGTACTTC. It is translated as CASSREKRSYEQYF.

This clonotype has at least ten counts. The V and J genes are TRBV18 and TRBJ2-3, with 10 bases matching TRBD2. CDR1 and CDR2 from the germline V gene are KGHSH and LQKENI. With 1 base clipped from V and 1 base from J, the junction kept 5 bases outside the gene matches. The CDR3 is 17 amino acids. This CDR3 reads CASSPQTSGPRTDTQYF. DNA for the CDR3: TGTGCCAGCTCACCACAGACTAGCGGGCCCCGCACAGATACGCAGTATTTT.

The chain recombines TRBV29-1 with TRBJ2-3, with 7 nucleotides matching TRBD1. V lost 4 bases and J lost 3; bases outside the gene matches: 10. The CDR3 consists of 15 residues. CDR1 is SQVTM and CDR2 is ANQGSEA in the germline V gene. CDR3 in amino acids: CSVVRDRKRTDTQYF. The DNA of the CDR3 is TGCAGCGTTGTCCGGGACAGAAAAAGGACAGATACGCAGTATTTT.

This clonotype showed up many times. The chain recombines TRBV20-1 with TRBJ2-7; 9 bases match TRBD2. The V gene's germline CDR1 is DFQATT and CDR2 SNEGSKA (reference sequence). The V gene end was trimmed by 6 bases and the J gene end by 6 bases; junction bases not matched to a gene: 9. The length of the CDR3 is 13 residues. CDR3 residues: CSAAGGPSSEQYF. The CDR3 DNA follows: TGCAGTGCAGCGGGAGGCCCCTCGTCCGAGCAGTACTTC.

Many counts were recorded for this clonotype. The CDR3 loop is CAIRPGTGGEKLFF. CDR3 bases: TGTGCCATCAGACCCGGGACAGGAGGCGAAAAACTGTTTTTT. This chain links TRBV10-3 with TRBJ1-4; TRBD1 matches at 8 bases. The V segment lost 6 bases and the J segment 8 bases; nucleotides outside the gene matches: 8. Looked up from germline, CDR1 is ENHRY and CDR2 is SYGVKD. The CDR3 covers 14 residues.

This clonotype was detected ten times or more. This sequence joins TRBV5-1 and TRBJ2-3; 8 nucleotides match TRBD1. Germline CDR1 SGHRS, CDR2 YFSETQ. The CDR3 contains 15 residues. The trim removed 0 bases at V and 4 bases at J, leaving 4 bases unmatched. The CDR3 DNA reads TGCGCCAGCAGCTTGGGAGGACAGGGATCAGATACGCAGTATTTT. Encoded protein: CASSLGGQGSDTQYF.

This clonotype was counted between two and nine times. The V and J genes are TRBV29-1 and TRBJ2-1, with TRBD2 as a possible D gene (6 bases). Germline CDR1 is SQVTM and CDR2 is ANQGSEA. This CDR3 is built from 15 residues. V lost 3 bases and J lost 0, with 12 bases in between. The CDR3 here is CSVERSGSSYNEQFF. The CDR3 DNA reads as TGCAGCGTTGAGAGGTCCGGGAGCTCCTACAATGAGCAGTTCTTC.

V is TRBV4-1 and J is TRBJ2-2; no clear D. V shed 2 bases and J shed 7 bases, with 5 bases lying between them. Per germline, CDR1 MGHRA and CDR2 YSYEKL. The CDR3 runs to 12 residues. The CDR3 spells CASSQHSGELFF. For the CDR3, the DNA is TGCGCCAGCAGCCAACACAGCGGGGAGCTGTTTTTT.

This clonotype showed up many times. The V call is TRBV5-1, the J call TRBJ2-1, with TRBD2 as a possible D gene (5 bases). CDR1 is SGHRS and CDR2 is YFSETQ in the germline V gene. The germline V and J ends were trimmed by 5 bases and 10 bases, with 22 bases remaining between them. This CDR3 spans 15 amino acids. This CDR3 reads CASRAVGIGRGEQFF. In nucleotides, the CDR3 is TGCGCCAGCAGAGCTGTTGGGATAGGACGGGGAGAGCAGTTCTTC. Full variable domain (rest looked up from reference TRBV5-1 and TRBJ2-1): KAGVTQTPRYLIKTRGQQVTLSCSPISGHRSVSWYQQTPGQGLQFLFEYFSETQRNKGNFPGRFSGRQFSNSRSEMNVSTLELGDSALYLCASRAVGIGRGEQFFGPGTRLTVL.

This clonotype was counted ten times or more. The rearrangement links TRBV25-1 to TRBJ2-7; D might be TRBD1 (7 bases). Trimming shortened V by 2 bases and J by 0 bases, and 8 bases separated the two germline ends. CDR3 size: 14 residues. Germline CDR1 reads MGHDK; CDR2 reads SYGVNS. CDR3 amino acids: CASSEQGGSYEQYF. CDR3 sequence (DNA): TGTGCCAGCAGTGAACAGGGGGGCTCCTACGAGCAGTACTTC.

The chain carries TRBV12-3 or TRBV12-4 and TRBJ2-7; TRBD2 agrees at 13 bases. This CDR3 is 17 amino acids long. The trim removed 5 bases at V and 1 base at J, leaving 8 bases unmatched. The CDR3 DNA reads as TGTGCCAGCAGTAACCGACTAGCGGGAGGAAGGTCCTACGAGCAGTACGTC. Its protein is CASSNRLAGGRSYEQYV.

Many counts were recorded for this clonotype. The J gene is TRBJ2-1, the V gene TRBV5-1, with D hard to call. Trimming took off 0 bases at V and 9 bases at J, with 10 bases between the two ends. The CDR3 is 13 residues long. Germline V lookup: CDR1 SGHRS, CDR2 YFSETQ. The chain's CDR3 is CASSLDRNREQFF. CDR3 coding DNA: TGCGCCAGCAGCTTGGATAGAAACCGTGAGCAGTTCTTC.

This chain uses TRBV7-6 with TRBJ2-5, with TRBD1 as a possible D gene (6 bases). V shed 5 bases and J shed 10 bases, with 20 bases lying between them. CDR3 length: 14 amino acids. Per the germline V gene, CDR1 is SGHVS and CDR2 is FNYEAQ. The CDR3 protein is CASSLTTRTDNQYF. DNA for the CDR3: TGTGCCAGCAGCCTCACAACCCGGACAGACAACCAGTACTTC.

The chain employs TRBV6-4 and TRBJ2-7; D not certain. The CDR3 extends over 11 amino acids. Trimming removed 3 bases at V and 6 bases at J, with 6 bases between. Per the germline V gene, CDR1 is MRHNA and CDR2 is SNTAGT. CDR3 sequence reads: CASSDGIEQYF. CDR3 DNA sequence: TGTGCCAGCAGTGATGGCATCGAGCAGTACTTC.

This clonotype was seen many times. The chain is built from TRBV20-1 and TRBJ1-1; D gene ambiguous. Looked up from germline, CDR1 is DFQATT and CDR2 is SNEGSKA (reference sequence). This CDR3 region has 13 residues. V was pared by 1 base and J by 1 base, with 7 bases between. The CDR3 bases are TGCAGTGCTAGAGCCCAGAAGAACACTGAAGCTTTCTTT. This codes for CSARAQKNTEAFF.

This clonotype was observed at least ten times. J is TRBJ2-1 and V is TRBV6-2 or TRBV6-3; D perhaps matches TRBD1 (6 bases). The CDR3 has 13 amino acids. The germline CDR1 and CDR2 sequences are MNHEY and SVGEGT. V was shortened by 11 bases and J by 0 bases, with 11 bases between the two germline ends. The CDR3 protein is CAAGQFSYNEQFF. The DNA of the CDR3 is TGTGCCGCCGGACAGTTCTCCTACAATGAGCAGTTCTTC.

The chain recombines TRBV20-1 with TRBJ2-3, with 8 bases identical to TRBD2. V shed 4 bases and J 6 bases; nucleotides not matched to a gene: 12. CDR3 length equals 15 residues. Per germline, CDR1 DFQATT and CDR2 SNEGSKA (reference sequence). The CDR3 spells CSATGGLAGHDTQYF. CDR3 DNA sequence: TGCAGTGCTACGGGAGGGTTAGCGGGACACGATACGCAGTATTTT.

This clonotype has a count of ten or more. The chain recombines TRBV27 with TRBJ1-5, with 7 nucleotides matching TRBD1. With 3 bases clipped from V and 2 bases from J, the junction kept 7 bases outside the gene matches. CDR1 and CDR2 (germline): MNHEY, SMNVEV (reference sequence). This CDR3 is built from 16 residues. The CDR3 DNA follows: TGTGCCAGCAGTTTTCGGGCAGGGGGAGGCAATCAGCCCCAGCATTTT. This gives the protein CASSFRAGGGNQPQHF.

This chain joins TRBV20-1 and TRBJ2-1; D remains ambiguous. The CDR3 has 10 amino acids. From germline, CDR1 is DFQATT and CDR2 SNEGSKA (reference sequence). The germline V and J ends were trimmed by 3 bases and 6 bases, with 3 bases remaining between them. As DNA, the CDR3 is TGCAGTGCTAGGACCAATGAGCAGTTCTTC. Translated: CSARTNEQFF.

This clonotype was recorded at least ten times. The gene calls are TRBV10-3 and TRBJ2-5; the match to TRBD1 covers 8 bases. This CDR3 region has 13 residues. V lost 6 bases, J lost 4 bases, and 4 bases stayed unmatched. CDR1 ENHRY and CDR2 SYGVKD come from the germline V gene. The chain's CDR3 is CAIRDRDGETQYF. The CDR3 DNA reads TGTGCCATCAGGGACAGGGATGGAGAGACCCAGTACTTC.

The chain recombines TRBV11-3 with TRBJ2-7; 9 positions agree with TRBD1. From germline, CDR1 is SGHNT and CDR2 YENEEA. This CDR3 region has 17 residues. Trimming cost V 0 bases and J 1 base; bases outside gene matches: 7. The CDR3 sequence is CASSLEPTGTGSYEQYF. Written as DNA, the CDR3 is TGTGCCAGCAGCTTAGAACCAACCGGGACAGGGTCCTACGAGCAGTACTTC. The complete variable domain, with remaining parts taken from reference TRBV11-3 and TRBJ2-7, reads EAGVVQSPRYKIIEKKQPVAFWCNPISGHNTLYWYLQNLGQGPELLIRYENEEAVDDSQLPKDRFSAERLKGVDSTLKIQPAELGDSAVYLCASSLEPTGTGSYEQYFGPGTRLTVT.

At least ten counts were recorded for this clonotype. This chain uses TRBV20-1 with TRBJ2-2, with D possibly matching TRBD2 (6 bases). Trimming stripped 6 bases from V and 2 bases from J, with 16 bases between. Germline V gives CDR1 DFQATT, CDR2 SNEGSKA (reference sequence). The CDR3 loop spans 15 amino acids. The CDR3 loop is CSAPRGAGNTGELFF. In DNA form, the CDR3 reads TGCAGTGCCCCTCGTGGGGCGGGAAACACCGGGGAGCTGTTTTTT.

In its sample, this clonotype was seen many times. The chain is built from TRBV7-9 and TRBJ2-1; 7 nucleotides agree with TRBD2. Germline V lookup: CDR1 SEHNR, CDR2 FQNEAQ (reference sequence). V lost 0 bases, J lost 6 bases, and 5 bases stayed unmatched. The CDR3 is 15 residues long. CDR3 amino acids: CASSLAAGAGNEQFF. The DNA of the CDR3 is TGTGCCAGCAGCTTAGCTGCGGGAGCGGGCAATGAGCAGTTCTTC.

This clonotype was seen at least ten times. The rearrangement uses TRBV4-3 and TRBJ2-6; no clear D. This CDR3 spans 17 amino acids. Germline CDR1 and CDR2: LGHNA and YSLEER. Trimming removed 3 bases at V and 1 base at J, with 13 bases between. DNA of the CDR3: TGCGCCAGCAGCCAGTGGGAATTAAGTTCTGGGGCCAACGTCCTGACTTTC. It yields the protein CASSQWELSSGANVLTF.

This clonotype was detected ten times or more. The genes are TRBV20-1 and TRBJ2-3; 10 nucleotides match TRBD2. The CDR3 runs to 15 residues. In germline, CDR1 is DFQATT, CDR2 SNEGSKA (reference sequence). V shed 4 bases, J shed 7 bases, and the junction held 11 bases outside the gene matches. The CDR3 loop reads CSAMILAGNLNTQYF. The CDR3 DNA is TGCAGTGCTATGATACTAGCGGGAAACTTGAATACGCAGTATTTT.

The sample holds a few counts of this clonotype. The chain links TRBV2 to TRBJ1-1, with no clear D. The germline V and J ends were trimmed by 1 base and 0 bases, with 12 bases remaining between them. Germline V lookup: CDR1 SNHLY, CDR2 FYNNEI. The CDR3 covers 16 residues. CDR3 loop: CASSEGWWEMNTEAFF. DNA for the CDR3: TGTGCCAGCAGTGAAGGATGGTGGGAAATGAACACTGAAGCTTTCTTT.

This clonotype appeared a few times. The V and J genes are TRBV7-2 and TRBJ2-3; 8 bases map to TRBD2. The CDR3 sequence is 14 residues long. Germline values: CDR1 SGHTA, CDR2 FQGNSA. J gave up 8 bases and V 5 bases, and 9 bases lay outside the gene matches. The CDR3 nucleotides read TGTGCCAGCAGCCTTAGCGGGATAGGGGGTACGCAGTATTTT. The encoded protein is CASSLSGIGGTQYF.

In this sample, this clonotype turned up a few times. DNA for the CDR3: TGTGCCAGCAGCGTAGCGACAGGTACGAACTCTGGAAACACCATATATTTT. It codes for CASSVATGTNSGNTIYF. This chain links TRBV9 with TRBJ1-3, with D possibly TRBD1 on 6 matching bases. V was cut by 0 bases and J by 0 bases, with 13 bases left in between. The CDR3 is made up of 17 amino acids. Germline CDR1 is SGDLS and CDR2 is YYNGEE.

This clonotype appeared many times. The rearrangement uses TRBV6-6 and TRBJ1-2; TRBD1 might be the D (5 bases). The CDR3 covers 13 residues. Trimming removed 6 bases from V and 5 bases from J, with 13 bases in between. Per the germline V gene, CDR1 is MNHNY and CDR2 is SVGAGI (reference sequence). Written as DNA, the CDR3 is TGTGCCAGCAGGCCAGGGTTAAGATATGGCTACACCTTC. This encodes CASRPGLRYGYTF.